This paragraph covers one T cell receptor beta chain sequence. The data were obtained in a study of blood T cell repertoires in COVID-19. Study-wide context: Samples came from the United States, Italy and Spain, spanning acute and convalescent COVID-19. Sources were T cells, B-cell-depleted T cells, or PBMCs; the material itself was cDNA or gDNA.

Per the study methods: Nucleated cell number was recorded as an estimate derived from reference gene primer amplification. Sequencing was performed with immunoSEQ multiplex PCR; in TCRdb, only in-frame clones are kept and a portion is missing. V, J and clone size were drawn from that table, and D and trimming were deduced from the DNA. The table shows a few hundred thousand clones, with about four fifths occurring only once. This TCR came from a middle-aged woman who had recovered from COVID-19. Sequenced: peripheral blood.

The DNA for the CDR3 is TGCGCCAGCAGATATGACAGCTATGGCTACACCTTC. Residues: CASRYDSYGYTF. V usage is TRBV5-1 and J usage is TRBJ1-2; tentative D call: TRBD1 (5 bases). Germline assignment: CDR1 SGHRS and CDR2 YFSETQ. The CDR3 runs to 12 residues. Trimming cost V 5 bases and J 4 bases, with 9 bases left between them.